These 3 T cell receptor beta chains were sequenced from one sample in a study of regulatory T cells in long-lasting Graves disease. Time point: newly diagnosed GD, antithyroid drugs for less than 3 months. The TCR library was made from RNA that had been extracted from PBMCs in TRIzol. Arm-PCR of CDR3 regions and iRepertoire HTBI primers were used to build TCR beta libraries. One entry per CDR3 protein, called by TCRdb with MiXCR from the multiplex PCR reads. The data hold around 470,000 distinct CDR3 sequences, with 12% to 15% observed a single time. The sample was also linked to a second study, of T cells in Graves' hyperthyroidism and ophthalmopathy.

Here the sequenced sample was peripheral blood mononuclear cells (PBMCs), taken at new diagnosis, from a patient treated with antithyroid drugs. Receptors were obtained from a woman aged 45-65 years with Graves disease.

The chain employs TRBV7-3 and TRBJ2-3; tentatively, D is TRBD2 (5 bases). CDR1 is SGHTA and CDR2 is FQGTGA in the germline V gene. CDR3 length: 15 amino acids. Trimming shortened V by 6 bases and J by 2 bases, and 15 bases separated the two germline ends. In nucleotides, the CDR3 is TGTGCCAGCAGGGATGACGGGGAACCCACAGATACGCAGTATTTT. Its protein is CASRDDGEPTDTQYF.

This clonotype has a handful of counts. CDR3 in DNA: TGCAGCGTTGATGTGACAGGGGGCCGTAAGACCCAGTACTTC. Translating gives CSVDVTGGRKTQYF. The gene calls are TRBV29-1 and TRBJ2-5; 10 positions match TRBD1. From germline, CDR1 is SQVTM and CDR2 ANQGSEA. The CDR3 totals 14 residues. V shed 3 bases, J shed 6 bases, and the junction held 7 bases outside the gene matches. Combining the CDR3 with reference TRBV29-1 and TRBJ2-5 gives the whole variable domain SAVISQKPSRDICQRGTSLTIQCQVDSQVTMMFWYRQQPGQSLTLIATANQGSEATYESGFVIDKFPISRPNLTFSTLTVSNMSPEDSSIYLCSVDVTGGRKTQYFGPGTRLLVL.

The chain has TRBV10-2 and TRBJ2-7, with 12 bases fitting TRBD2. The CDR3 extends over 15 amino acids. The V segment lost 3 bases and the J segment 5 bases; nucleotides outside the gene matches: 5. Germline V lookup: CDR1 WSHSY, CDR2 SAAADI. Written as DNA, the CDR3 is TGCGCCAGCAGTGATTTTGGGACTAGCGGGCACGAGCAGTACTTC. Translated, it gives CASSDFGTSGHEQYF.